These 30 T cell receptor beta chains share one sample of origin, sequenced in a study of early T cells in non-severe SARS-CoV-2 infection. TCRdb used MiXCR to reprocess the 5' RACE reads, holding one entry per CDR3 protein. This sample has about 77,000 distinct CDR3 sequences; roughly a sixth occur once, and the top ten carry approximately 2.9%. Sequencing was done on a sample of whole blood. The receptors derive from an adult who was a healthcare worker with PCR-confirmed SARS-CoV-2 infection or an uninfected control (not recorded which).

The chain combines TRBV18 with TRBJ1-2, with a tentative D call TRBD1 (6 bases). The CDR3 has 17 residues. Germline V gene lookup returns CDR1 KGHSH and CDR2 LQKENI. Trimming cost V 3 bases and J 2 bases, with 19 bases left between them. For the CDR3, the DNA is TGTGCCAGCTCACCCATCCGGATTCCGGGACACAACTATGGCTACACCTTC. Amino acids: CASSPIRIPGHNYGYTF.

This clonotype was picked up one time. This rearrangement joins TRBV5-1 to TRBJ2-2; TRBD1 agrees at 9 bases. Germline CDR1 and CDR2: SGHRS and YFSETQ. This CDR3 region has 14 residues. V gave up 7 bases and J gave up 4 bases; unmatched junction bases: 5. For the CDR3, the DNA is TGCGCCAGCCTAGCACAGGGGGCCACCGGGGAGCTGTTTTTT. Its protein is CASLAQGATGELFF.

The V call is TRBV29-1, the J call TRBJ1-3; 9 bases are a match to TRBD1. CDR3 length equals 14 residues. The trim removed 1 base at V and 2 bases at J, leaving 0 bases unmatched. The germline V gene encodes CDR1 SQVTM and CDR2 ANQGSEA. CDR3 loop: CSVEGQGAGNTIYF. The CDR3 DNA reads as TGCAGCGTTGAAGGACAGGGGGCTGGAAACACCATATATTTT.

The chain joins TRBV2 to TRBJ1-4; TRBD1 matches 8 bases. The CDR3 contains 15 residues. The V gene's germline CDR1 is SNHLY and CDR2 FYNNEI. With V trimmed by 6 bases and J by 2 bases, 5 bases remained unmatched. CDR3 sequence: CASRHRTGTNEKLFF. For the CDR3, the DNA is TGTGCCAGCAGACATCGGACAGGGACTAATGAAAAACTGTTTTTT. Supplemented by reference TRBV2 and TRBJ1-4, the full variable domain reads EPEVTQTPSHQVTQMGQEVILRCVPISNHLYFYWYRQILGQKVEFLVSFYNNEISEKSEIFDDQFSVERPDGSNFTLKIRSTKLEDSAMYFCASRHRTGTNEKLFFGSGTQLSVL.

The CDR3, as DNA: TGCGCCAGCAGCAGGACAGGGGGCAACACCGGGGAGCTGTTTTTT. Protein product: CASSRTGGNTGELFF. The chain links TRBV5-1 to TRBJ2-2; 11 bases agree with TRBD1. This CDR3 contains 15 residues. The trim removed 4 bases at V and 2 bases at J, leaving 1 base unmatched. Germline loops: CDR1 SGHRS, CDR2 YFSETQ.

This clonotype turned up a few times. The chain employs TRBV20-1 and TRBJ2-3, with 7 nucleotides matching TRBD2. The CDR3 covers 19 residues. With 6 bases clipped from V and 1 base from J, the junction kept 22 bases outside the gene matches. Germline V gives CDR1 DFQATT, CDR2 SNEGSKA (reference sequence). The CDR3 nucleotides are TGCAGTGCGAGGCGGTGGGTCGACCGACTAGCACGGGGCACAGATACGCAGTATTTT. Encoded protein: CSARRWVDRLARGTDTQYF.

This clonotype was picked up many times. The CDR3 is CLTGGEVNGYTF. The CDR3, as DNA: TGCCTGACAGGGGGCGAAGTCAATGGCTACACCTTC. This rearrangement joins TRBV29-1 to TRBJ1-2, with 10 bases matching TRBD1. CDR1 SQVTM and CDR2 ANQGSEA come from the germline V gene. This CDR3 is built from 12 residues.

In DNA form, the CDR3 reads TGCAGCGGCAAAGGGGGAAGCGGGAGCGGAGATACGCAGTATTTT. Translated: CSGKGGSGSGDTQYF. The chain is built from TRBV29-1 and TRBJ2-3, with 8 nucleotides matching TRBD2. CDR3 length equals 15 residues. The V gene end was trimmed by 7 bases and the J gene end by 5 bases; junction bases not matched to a gene: 14. Germline assignment: CDR1 SQVTM and CDR2 ANQGSEA.

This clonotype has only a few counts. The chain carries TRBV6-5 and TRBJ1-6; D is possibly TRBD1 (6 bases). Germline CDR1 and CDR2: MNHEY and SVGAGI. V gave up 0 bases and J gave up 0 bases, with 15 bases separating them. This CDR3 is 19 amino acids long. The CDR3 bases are TGTGCCAGCAGTTACTCTTCCCAGGGGACTAGCTCCTATAATTCACCCCTCCACTTT. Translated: CASSYSSQGTSSYNSPLHF.

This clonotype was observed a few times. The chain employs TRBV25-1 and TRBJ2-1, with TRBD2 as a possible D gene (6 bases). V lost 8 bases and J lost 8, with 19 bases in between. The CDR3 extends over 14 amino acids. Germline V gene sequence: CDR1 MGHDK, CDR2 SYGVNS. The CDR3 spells CASGLGTSRDEQFF. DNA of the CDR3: TGTGCCAGCGGATTGGGAACTAGCAGGGATGAGCAGTTCTTC.

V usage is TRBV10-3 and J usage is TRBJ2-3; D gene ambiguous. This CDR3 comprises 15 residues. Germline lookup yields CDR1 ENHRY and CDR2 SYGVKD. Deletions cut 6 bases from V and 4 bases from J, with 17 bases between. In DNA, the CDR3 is TGTGCCATCAGGGCTACCTTAGCTGGGTCAGATACGCAGTATTTT. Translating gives CAIRATLAGSDTQYF.

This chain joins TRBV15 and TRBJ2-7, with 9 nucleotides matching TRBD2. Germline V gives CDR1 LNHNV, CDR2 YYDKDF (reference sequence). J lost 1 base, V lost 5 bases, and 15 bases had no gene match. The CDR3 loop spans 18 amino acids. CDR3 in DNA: TGTGCCACCAGCTCAAGAACTAGCGGGCAAAGTATGTCCTACGAGCAGTACTTC. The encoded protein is CATSSRTSGQSMSYEQYF.

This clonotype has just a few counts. The CDR3 spells CASSPFLAGGPGAKNIQYF. The CDR3 DNA sequence: TGTGCCAGCAGCCCCTTCCTAGCGGGAGGGCCCGGGGCCAAAAACATTCAGTACTTC. The rearrangement joins TRBV11-2 to TRBJ2-4; the match to TRBD2 covers 12 bases. CDR1 is SGHAT and CDR2 is FQNNGV in the germline V gene. J gave up 1 base and V 5 bases, and 12 bases lay outside the gene matches. This CDR3 contains 19 residues.

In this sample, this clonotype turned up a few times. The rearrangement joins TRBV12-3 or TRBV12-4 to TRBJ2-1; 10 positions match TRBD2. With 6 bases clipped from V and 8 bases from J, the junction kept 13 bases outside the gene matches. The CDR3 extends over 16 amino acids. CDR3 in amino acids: CASSTSGRARAHEQFF. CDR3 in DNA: TGTGCCAGCAGCACGAGCGGGAGGGCACGTGCCCATGAGCAGTTCTTC.

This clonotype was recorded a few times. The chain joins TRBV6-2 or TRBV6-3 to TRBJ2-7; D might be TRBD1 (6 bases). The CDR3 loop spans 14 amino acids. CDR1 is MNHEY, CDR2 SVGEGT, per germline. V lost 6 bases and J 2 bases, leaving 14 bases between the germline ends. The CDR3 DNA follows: TGTGCCAGCAGGGTACAGGGTTTAGCCTACGAGCAGTACTTC. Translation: CASRVQGLAYEQYF.

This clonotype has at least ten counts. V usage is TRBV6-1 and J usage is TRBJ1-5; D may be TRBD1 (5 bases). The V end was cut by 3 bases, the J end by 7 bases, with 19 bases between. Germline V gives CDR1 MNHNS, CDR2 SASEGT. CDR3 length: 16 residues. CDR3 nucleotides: TGTGCCAGCAGTGACATATTTAGACAGTCGGACCAGCCCCAGCATTTT. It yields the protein CASSDIFRQSDQPQHF.

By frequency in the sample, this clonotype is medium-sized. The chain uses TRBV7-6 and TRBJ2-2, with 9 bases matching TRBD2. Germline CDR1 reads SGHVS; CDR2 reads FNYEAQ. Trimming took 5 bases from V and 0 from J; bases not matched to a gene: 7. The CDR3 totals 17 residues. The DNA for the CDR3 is TGTGCCAGCAGCACGATCCCTAGCGGGGCGAACACCGGGGAGCTGTTTTTT. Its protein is CASSTIPSGANTGELFF.

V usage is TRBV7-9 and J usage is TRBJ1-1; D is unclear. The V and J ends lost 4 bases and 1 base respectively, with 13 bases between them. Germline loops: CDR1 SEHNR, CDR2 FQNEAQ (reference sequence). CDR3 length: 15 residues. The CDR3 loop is CASSSPRSGNTEAFF. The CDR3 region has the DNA TGTGCCAGCAGCTCCCCACGTTCAGGGAACACTGAAGCTTTCTTT.

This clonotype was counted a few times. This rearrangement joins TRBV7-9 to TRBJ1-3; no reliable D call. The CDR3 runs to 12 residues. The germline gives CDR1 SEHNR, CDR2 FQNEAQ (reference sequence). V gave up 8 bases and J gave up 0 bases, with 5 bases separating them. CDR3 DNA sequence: TGTGCCAGCTCCGACTCTGGAAACACCATATATTTT. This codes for CASSDSGNTIYF.

CDR3 bases: TGTGCCAGTTTACGGGAGTTTGGGTGGAGGAGTGAGCAGTTCTTC. This codes for CASLREFGWRSEQFF. The chain couples TRBV2 to TRBJ2-1; D is perhaps TRBD2 (6 bases). This CDR3 region has 15 residues. V was pared by 9 bases and J by 9 bases, with 24 bases between. Per germline, CDR1 SNHLY and CDR2 FYNNEI. The whole variable domain, filled in from reference TRBV2 and TRBJ2-1, reads EPEVTQTPSHQVTQMGQEVILRCVPISNHLYFYWYRQILGQKVEFLVSFYNNEISEKSEIFDDQFSVERPDGSNFTLKIRSTKLEDSAMYFCASLREFGWRSEQFFGPGTRLTVL.

CDR3 nucleotides: TGTGCCAGCAGCCTAGACTGGGGCCCGGGACCCCTCCACTTT. This codes for CASSLDWGPGPLHF. The J gene is TRBJ1-6, the V gene TRBV7-8, with D tentatively TRBD1 (5 bases). The CDR3 sequence is 14 residues long. The ends were cut back, 5 bases at V and 12 bases at J, with 17 bases in the middle. CDR1 is SGHVS and CDR2 is FQNEAQ in the germline V gene.

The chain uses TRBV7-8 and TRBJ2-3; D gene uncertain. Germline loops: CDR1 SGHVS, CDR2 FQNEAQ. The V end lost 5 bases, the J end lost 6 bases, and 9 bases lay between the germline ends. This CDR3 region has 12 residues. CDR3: CASSLPPDTQYF. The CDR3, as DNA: TGTGCCAGCAGCCTCCCACCGGATACGCAGTATTTT. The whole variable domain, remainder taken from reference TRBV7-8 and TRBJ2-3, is GAGVSQSPRYKVAKRGQDVALRCDPISGHVSLFWYQQALGQGPEFLTYFQNEAQLDKSGLPSDRFFAERPEGSVSTLKIQRTQQEDSAVYLCASSLPPDTQYFGPGTRLTVL.

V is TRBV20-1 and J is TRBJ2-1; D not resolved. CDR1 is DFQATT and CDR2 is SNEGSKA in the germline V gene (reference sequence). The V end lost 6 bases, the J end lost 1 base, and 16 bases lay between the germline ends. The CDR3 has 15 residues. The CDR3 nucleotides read TGCAGTGCAGTGGCGGAGAGTAGGTCCTACAATGAGCAGTTCTTC. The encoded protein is CSAVAESRSYNEQFF.

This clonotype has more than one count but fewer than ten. CDR3 sequence reads: CASSAQSRDGEQFF. CDR3 nucleotides: TGTGCCAGCAGCGCGCAATCCCGGGATGGCGAGCAGTTCTTC. The chain is built from TRBV7-8 and TRBJ2-1, with a weak D call TRBD2 (5 bases). Trimming took 5 bases from V and 10 from J, leaving 18 bases between them. Germline V lookup: CDR1 SGHVS, CDR2 FQNEAQ. This CDR3 has 14 amino acids. The full variable domain, in which reference TRBV7-8 and TRBJ2-1 provide the parts outside the CDR3, is GAGVSQSPRYKVAKRGQDVALRCDPISGHVSLFWYQQALGQGPEFLTYFQNEAQLDKSGLPSDRFFAERPEGSVSTLKIQRTQQEDSAVYLCASSAQSRDGEQFFGPGTRLTVL.

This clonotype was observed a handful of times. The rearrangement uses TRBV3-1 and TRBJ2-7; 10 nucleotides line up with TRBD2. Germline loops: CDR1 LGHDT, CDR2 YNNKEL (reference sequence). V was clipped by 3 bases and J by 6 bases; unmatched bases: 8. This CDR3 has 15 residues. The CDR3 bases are TGTGCCAGCAGCCAGATCTCTAGCGGGAGCGGCGAGCAGTACTTC. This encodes CASSQISSGSGEQYF.

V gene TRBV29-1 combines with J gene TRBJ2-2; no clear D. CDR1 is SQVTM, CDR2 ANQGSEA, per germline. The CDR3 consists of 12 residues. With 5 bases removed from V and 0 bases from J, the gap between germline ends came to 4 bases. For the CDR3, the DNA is TGCAGCGTTCGCTCGAACACCGGGGAGCTGTTTTTT. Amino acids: CSVRSNTGELFF.

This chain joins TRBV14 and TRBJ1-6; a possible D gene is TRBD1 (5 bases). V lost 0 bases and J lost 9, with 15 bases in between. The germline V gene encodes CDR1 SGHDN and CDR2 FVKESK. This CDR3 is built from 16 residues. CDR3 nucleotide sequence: TGTGCCAGCAGCCAAGAGGTCGGCAGGGTGGCTTCACCCCTCCACTTT. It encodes CASSQEVGRVASPLHF.

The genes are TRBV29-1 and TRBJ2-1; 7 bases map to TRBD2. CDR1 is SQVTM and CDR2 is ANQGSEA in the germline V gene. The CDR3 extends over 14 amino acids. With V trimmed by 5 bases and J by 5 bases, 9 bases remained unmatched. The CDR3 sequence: CSVSERGGHNEQFF. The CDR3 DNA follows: TGCAGCGTTAGCGAGCGGGGCGGCCACAATGAGCAGTTCTTC.

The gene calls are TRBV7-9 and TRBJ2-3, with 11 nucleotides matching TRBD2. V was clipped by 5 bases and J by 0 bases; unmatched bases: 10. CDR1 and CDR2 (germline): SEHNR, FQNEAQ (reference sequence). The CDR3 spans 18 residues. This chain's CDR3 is CASSPPVLAGGSTDTQYF. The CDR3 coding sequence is TGTGCCAGCAGCCCACCCGTGCTAGCGGGGGGCAGCACAGATACGCAGTATTTT.

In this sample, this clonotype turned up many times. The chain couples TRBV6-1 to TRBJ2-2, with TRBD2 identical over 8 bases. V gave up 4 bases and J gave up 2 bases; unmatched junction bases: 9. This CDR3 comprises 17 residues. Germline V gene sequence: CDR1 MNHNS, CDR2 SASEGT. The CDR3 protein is CASSGGLAAINTGELFF. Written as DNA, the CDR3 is TGTGCCAGCAGTGGCGGACTAGCTGCGATTAACACCGGGGAGCTGTTTTTT.